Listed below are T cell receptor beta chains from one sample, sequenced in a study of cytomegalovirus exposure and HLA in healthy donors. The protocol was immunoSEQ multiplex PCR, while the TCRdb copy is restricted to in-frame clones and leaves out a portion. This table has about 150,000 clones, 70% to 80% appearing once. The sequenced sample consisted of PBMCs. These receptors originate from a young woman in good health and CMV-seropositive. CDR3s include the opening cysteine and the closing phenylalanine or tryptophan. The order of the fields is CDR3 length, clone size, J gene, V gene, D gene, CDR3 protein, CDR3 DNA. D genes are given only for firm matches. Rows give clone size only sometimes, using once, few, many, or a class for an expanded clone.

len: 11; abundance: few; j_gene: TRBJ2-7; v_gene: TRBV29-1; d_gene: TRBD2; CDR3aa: CSGGESYEQYF; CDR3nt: TGCAGTGGGGGGGAATCCTACGAGCAGTACTTC
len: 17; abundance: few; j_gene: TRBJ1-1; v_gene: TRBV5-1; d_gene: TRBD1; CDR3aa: CASSLGDSPRWDTEAFF; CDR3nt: TGCGCCAGCAGCTTGGGGGACAGCCCCCGGTGGGACACTGAAGCTTTCTTT
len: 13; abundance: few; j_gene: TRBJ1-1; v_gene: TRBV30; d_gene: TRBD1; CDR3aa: CAWSHRGGTEAFF; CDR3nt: TGTGCCTGGAGTCACAGGGGGGGCACTGAAGCTTTCTTT
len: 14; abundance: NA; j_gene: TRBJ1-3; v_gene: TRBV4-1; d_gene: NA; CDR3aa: CASSQDPGGNTIYF; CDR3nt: TGCGCCAGCAGCCAAGATCCAGGCGGAAACACCATATATTTT
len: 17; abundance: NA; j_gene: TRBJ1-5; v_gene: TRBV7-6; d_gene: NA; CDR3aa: CASSLEPAGAYDQPQHF; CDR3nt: TGTGCCAGCAGCTTAGAGCCCGCAGGCGCGTACGATCAGCCCCAGCATTTT
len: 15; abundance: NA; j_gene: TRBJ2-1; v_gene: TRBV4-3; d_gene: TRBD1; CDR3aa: CASSPGQGVNNEQFF; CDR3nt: TGCGCCAGCAGTCCCGGACAGGGGGTCAACAATGAGCAGTTCTTC
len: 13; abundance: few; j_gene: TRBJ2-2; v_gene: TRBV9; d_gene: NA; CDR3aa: CASSPSNTGELFF; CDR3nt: TGTGCCAGCAGCCCCTCGAACACCGGGGAGCTGTTTTTT
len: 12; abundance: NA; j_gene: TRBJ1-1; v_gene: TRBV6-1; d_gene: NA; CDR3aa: CASRSGNTEAFF; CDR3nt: TGTGCCAGCAGGAGCGGGAACACTGAAGCTTTCTTT
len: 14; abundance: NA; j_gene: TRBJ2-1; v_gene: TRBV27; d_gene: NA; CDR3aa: CASTLGRNYNEQFF; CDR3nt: TGTGCCAGCACCCTGGGGCGGAACTACAATGAGCAGTTCTTC
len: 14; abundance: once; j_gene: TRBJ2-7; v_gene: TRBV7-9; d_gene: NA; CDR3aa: CASSPVGLSYEQYF; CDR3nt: TGTGCCAGCAGCCCGGTGGGGCTCTCCTACGAGCAGTACTTC
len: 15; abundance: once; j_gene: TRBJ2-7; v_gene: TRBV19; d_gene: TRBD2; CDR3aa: CASSTLGTIGYEQYF; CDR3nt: TGTGCCAGTAGTACACTGGGGACTATCGGTTACGAGCAGTACTTC
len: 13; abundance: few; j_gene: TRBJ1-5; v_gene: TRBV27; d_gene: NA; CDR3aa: CASKAGGNQPQHF; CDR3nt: TGTGCCAGCAAAGCAGGGGGCAATCAGCCCCAGCATTTT
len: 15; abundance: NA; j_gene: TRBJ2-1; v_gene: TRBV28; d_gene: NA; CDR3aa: CASSLLVSGRGEQFF; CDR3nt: TGTGCCAGCAGTCTTCTAGTTTCGGGGCGGGGTGAGCAGTTCTTC
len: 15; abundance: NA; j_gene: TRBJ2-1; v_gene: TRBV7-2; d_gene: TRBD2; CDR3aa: CASSDRLAGGDEQFF; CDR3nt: TGTGCCAGCAGCGACCGACTAGCGGGAGGTGATGAGCAGTTCTTC
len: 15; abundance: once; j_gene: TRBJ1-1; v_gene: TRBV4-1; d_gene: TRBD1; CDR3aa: CASSRSQGLGTEAFF; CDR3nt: TGCGCCAGCAGCCGCTCACAGGGGTTGGGCACTGAAGCTTTCTTT
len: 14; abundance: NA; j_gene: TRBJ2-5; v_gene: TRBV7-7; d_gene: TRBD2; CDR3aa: CASSYAGGEETQYF; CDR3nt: TGTGCCAGCAGCTATGCGGGAGGAGAAGAGACCCAGTACTTC
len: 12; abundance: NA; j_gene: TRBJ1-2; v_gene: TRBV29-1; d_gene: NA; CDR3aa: CSVAPANYGYTF; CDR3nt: TGCAGCGTTGCCCCAGCTAACTATGGCTACACCTTC
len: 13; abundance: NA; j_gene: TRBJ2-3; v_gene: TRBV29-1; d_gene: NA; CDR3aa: CSVEESRTDTQYF; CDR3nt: TGCAGCGTTGAAGAAAGCAGGACAGATACGCAGTATTTT
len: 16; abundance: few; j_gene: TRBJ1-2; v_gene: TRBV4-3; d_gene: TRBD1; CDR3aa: CASSQGRRDRVTGYTF; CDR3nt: TGCGCCAGCAGCCAAGGACGACGGGACAGGGTAACTGGCTACACCTTC
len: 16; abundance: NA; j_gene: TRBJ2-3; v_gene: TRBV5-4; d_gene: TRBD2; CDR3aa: CASSPASGRAADTQYF; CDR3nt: TGTGCCAGCAGTCCGGCTAGCGGGAGGGCCGCAGATACGCAGTATTTT
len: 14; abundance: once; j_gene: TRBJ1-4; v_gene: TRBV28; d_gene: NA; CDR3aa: CASTWTATNEKLFF; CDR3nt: TGTGCCAGCACTTGGACAGCAACTAATGAAAAACTGTTTTTT
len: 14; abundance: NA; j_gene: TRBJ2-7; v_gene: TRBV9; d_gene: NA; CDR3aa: CASSRGDYSYEQYF; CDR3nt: TGTGCCAGCAGCAGGGGGGACTACTCCTACGAGCAGTACTTC
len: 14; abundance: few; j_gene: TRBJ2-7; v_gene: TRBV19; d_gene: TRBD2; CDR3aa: CASSDRDYFYEQYF; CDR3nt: TGTGCCAGTAGTGACCGGGACTACTTCTACGAGCAGTACTTC
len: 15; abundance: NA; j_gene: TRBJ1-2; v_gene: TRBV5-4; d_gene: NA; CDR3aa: CASSLGGGADYGYTF; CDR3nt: TGTGCCAGCAGCTTGGGAGGGGGGGCCGACTATGGCTACACCTTC
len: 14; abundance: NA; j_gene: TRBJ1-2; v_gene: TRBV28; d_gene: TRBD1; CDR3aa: CASSPGQGHYGYTF; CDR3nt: TGTGCCAGCAGTCCAGGACAGGGGCACTATGGCTACACCTTC
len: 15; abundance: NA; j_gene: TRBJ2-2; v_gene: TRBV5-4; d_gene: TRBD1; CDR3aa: CASKDRDRGTGELFF; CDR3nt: TGTGCCAGCAAAGACCGGGACAGGGGCACCGGGGAGCTGTTTTTT
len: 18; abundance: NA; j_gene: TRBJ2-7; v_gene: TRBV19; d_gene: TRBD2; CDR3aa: CASSISAFGLAGPYEQYF; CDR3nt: TGTGCCAGTAGTATATCGGCCTTCGGGTTAGCGGGACCCTACGAGCAGTACTTC
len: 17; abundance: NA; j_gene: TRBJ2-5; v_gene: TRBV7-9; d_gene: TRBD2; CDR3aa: CASSPVISGRYGETQYF; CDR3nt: TGTGCCAGCAGCCCTGTGATAAGCGGGAGGTACGGTGAGACCCAGTACTTC
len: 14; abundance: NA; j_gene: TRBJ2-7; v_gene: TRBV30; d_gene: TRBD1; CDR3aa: CAWRKPGTGYEQYF; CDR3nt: TGTGCCTGGAGAAAACCCGGGACAGGATACGAGCAGTACTTC
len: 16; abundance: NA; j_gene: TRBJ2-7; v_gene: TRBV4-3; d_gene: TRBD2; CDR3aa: CASSQEYSASGREQYF; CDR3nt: TGCGCCAGCAGCCAAGAGTATTCGGCTAGCGGGAGGGAGCAGTACTTC
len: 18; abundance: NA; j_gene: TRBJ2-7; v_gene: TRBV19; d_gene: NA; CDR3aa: CASMEGRESGPHTYEQYF; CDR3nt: TGTGCCAGTATGGAGGGGAGAGAGAGCGGGCCGCACACCTACGAGCAGTACTTC
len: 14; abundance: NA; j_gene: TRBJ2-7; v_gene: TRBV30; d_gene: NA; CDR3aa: CAWRTRERTYEQYF; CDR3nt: TGTGCCTGGAGAACGAGGGAGCGCACCTACGAGCAGTACTTC
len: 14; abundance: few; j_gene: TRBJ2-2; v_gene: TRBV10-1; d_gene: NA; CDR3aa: CASSEIRVAGELFF; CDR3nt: TGCGCCAGCAGTGAAATTCGGGTGGCCGGGGAGCTGTTTTTT
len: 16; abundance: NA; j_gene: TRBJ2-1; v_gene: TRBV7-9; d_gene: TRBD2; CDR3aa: CASSSLAGASYNEQFF; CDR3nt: TGTGCCAGCAGCTCGCTAGCGGGAGCCTCCTACAATGAGCAGTTCTTC
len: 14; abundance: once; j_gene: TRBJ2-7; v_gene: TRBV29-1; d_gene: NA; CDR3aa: CSVEEGKGGYEQYF; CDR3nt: TGCAGCGTTGAAGAAGGAAAGGGAGGTTACGAGCAGTACTTC
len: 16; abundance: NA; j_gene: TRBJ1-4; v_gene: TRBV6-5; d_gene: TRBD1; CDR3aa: CASSYRGQGEGEKLFF; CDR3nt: TGTGCCAGCAGTTACCGAGGACAGGGGGAGGGTGAAAAACTGTTTTTT